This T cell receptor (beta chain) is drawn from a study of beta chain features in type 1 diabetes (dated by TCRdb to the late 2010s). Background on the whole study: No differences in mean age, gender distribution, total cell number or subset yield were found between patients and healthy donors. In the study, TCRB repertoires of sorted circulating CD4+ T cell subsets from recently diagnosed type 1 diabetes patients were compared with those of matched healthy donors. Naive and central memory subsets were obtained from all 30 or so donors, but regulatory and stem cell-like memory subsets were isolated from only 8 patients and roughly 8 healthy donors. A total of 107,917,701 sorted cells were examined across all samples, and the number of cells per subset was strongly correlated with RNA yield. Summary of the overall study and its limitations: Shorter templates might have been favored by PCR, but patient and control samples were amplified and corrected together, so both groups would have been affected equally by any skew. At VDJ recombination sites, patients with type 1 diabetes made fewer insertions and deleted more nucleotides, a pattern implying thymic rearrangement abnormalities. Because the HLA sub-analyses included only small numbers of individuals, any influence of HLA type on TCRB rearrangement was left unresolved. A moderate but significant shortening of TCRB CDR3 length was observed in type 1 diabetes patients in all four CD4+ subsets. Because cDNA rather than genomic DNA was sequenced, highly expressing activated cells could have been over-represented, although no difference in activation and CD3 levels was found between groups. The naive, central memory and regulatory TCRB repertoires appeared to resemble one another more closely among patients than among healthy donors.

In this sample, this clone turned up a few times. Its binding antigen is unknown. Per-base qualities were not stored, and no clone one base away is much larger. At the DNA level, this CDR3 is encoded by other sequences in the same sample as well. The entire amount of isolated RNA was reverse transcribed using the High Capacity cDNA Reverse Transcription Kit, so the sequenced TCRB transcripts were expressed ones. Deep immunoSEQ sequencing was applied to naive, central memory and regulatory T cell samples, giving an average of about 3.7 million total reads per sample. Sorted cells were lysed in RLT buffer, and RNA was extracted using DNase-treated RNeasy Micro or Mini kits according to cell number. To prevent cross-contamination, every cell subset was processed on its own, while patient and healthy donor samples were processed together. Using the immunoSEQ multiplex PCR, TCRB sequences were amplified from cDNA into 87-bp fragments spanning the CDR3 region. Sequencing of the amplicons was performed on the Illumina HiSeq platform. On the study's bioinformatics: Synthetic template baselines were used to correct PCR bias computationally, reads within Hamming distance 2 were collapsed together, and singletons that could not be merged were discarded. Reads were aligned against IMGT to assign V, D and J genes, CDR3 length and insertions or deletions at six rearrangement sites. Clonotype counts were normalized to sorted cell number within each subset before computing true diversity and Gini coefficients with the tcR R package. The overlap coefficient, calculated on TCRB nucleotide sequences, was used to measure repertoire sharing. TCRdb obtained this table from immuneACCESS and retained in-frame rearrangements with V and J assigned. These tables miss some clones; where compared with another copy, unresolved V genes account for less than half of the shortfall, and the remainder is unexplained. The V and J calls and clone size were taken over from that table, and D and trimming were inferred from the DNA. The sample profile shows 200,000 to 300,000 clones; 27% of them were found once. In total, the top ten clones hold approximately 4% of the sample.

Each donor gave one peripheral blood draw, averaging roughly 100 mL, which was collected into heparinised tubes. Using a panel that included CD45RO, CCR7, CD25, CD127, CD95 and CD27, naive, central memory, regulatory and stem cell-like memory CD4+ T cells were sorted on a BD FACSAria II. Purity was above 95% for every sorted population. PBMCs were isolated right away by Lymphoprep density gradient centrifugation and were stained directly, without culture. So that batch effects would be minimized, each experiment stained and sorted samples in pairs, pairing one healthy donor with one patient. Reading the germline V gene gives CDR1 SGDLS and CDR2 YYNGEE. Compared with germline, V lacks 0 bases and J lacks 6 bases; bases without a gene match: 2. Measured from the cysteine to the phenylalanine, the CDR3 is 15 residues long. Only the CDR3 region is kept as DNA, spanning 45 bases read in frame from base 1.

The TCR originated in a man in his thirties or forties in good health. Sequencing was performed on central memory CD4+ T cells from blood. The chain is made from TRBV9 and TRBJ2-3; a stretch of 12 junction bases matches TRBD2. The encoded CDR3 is CASSVGTSGADTQYF. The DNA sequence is TGTGCCAGCAGCGTAGGGACTAGCGGGGCGGATACGCAGTATTTT.